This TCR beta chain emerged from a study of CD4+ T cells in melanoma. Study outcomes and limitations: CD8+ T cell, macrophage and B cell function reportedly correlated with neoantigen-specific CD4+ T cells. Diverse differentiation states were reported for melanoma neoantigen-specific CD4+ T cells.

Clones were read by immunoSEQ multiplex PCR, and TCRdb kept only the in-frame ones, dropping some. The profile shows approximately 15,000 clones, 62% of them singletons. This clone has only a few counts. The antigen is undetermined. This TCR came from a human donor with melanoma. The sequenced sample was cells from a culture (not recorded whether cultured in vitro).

The CDR3 DNA follows: TGCGCCAGCAGTGAGTCGCGGACAGGGATGGATCAGCCCCAGCATTTT. Protein product: CASSESRTGMDQPQHF. V gene TRBV10-2 combines with J gene TRBJ1-5, with 8 bases identical to TRBD1. The germline gives CDR1 WSHSY, CDR2 SAAADI. The CDR3 totals 16 residues. The J segment lost 5 bases and the V segment lost 0 bases, leaving 6 bases of the junction unmatched.